This TCR beta chain was sequenced during a study of T cell changes during pregnancy in multiple sclerosis. This clone was seen a single time. The method was immunoSEQ multiplex PCR; TCRdb's version includes in-frame clones alone and lacks a portion of them. Of about 75,000 clones in the sample, more than 80% were seen once. CDR1 is SGHVS and CDR2 is FQNEAQ in the germline V gene. Trimming cost V 5 bases and J 4 bases; bases outside gene matches: 2. This CDR3 has 14 residues. The rearrangement links TRBV7-8 to TRBJ1-2, with 12 positions matching TRBD1. The starting material was peripheral blood, obtained in the first trimester of pregnancy. This TCR derives from a female donor in good health, enrolled as a control in a pregnancy study. CDR3 coding DNA: TGTGCCAGCAGCAAGGGACAGGGGGCCTATGGCTACACCTTC. It yields the protein CASSKGQGAYGYTF.